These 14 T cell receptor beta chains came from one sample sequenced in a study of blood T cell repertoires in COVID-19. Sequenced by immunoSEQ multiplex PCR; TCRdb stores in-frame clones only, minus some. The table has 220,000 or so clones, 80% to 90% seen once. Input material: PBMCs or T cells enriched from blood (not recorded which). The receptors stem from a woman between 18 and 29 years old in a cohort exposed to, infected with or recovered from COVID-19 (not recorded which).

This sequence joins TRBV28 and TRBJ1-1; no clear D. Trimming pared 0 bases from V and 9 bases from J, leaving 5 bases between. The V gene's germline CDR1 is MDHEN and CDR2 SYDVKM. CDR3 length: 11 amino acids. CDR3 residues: CASSLWRQAFF. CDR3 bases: TGTGCCAGCAGTTTATGGCGGCAAGCTTTCTTT.

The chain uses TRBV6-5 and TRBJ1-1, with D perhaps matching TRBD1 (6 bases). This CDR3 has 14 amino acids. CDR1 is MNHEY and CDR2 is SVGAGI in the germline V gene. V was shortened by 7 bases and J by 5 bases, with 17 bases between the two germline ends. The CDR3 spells CASTGKGVRTEAFF. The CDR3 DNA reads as TGTGCCAGCACTGGAAAGGGGGTGCGGACTGAAGCTTTCTTT.

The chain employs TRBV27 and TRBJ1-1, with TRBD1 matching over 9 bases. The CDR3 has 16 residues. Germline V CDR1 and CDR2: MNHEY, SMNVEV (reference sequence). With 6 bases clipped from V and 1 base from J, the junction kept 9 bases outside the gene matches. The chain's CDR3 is CASSLLAGQGNTEAFF. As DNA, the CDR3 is TGTGCCAGCAGCCTATTGGCGGGACAGGGGAACACTGAAGCTTTCTTT.

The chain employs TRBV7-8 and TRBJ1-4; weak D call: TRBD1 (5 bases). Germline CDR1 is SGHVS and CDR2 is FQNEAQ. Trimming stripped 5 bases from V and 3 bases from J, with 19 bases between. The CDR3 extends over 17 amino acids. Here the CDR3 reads CASSLTGGSTANEKLFF. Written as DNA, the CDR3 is TGTGCCAGCAGCCTCACGGGGGGATCCACGGCTAATGAAAAACTGTTTTTT.

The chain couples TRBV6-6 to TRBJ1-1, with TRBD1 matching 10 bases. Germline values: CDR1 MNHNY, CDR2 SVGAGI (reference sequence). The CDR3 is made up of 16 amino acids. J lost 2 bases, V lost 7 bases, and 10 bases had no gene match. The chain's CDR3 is CASTTFGDRGNTEAFF. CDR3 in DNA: TGTGCCAGCACTACCTTTGGGGACAGGGGTAACACTGAAGCTTTCTTT.

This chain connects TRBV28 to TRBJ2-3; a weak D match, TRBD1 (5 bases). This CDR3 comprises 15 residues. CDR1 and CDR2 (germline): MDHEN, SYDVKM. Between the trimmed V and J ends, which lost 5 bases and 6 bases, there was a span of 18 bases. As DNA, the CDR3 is TGTGCCAGCAGTGTCCCGACAGCAACGGCGGATACGCAGTATTTT. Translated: CASSVPTATADTQYF.

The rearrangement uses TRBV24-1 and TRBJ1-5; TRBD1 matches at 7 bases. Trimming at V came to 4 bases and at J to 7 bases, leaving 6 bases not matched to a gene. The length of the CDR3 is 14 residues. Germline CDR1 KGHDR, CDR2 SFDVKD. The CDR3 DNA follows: TGTGCCACCAGTGACAAACAGGGGCGGCAGCCCCAGCATTTT. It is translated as CATSDKQGRQPQHF.

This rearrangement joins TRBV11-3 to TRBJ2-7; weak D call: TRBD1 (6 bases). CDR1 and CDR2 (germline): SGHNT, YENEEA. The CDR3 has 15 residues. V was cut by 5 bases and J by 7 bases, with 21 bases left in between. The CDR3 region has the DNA TGTGCCAGCAGCCCCCGAGGGGGTCCACTTAATGAGCAGTACTTC. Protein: CASSPRGGPLNEQYF.

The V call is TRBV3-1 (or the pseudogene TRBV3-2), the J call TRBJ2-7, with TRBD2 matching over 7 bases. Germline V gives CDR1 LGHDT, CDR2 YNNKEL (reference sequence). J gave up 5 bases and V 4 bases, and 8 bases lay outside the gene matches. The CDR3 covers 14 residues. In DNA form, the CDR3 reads TGTGCCAGCAGCCTAACGACTAGCTTCCACGAGCAGTACTTC. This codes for CASSLTTSFHEQYF.

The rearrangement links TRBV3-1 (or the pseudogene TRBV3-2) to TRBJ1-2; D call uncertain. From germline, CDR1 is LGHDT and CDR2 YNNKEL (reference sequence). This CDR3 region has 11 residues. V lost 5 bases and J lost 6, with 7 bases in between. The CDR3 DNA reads TGTGCCAGCAGCTGGGGAGATGGCTACACCTTC. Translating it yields CASSWGDGYTF.

DNA for the CDR3: TGTGCCAGCAGCTTAAGGCAGGGTAACACTGAAGCTTTCTTT. Translation gives CASSLRQGNTEAFF. The chain has TRBV7-9 and TRBJ1-1, with D perhaps TRBD1 (5 bases). Trimming left V 2 bases short and J 2 bases short, with 9 bases between. CDR3 length: 14 amino acids. Per germline, CDR1 SEHNR and CDR2 FQNEAQ (reference sequence).

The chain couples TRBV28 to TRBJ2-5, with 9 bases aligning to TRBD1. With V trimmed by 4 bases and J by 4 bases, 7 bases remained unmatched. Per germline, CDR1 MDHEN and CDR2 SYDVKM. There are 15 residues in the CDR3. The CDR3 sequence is CASSSPQGASETQYF. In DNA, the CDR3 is TGTGCCAGCAGTTCTCCACAGGGGGCCTCAGAGACCCAGTACTTC.

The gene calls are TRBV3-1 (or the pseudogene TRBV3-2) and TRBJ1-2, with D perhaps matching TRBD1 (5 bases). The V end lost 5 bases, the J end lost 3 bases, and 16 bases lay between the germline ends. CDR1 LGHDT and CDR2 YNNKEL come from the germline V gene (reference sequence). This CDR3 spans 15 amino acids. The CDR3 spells CASSKPGLSDYGYTF. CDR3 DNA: TGTGCCAGCAGCAAACCGGGACTATCGGACTATGGCTACACCTTC.

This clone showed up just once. The CDR3 nucleotides read TGCAGCATCAGCCGGTTAGGGGGGAACACTGAAGCTTTCTTT. Its translation is CSISRLGGNTEAFF. The chain is built from TRBV29-1 and TRBJ1-1; possibly TRBD1 for D (6 bases). Germline loops: CDR1 SQVTM, CDR2 ANQGSEA. This CDR3 contains 14 residues. V lost 8 bases to trimming and J lost 1 base, with 17 bases between them.